Each of the 9 T cell receptor beta chains below was sequenced from the same sample in a study of cytomegalovirus exposure and HLA in healthy donors. Repertoires were generated with immunoSEQ multiplex PCR, while TCRdb's copy carries only in-frame clones and drops some. The table lists roughly 220,000 clones, approximately 80% of them singletons, with about an eighth in the top ten. Specimen: PBMCs. These receptors were obtained from a woman younger than 45 in good health and CMV-seropositive.

The chain recombines TRBV29-1 with TRBJ1-2; D is unclear. Germline values: CDR1 SQVTM, CDR2 ANQGSEA. Trimming took 4 bases from V and 0 from J, leaving 9 bases between them. This CDR3 spans 13 amino acids. The CDR3 nucleotides are TGCAGCGTTGTACAAACCTCTAACTATGGCTACACCTTC. The encoded protein is CSVVQTSNYGYTF.

The gene calls are TRBV14 and TRBJ2-2; 7 nucleotides match TRBD2. V lost 0 bases to trimming and J lost 1 base; unmatched junction nucleotides: 5. This CDR3 is built from 17 residues. Per the germline V gene, CDR1 is SGHDN and CDR2 is FVKESK. Written as DNA, the CDR3 is TGTGCCAGCAGCCAAGACCGGGGGGTCGGGAACACCGGGGAGCTGTTTTTT. Translating gives CASSQDRGVGNTGELFF.

This clone has more than one count but fewer than ten. V is TRBV7-2 and J is TRBJ1-3; the D is unclear. The germline V and J ends were trimmed by 0 bases and 2 bases, with 2 bases remaining between them. The CDR3 is 13 amino acids. Germline V gene lookup returns CDR1 SGHTA and CDR2 FQGNSA. Here the CDR3 reads CASSLATGNTIYF. DNA of the CDR3: TGTGCCAGCAGCTTAGCAACTGGAAACACCATATATTTT.

This chain links TRBV29-1 with TRBJ1-1, with D uncertain. Germline V gene sequence: CDR1 SQVTM, CDR2 ANQGSEA. This CDR3 has 13 residues. Trimming shortened V by 4 bases and J by 6 bases, and 15 bases separated the two germline ends. The CDR3 loop is CSVGGGELAEAFF. The CDR3, as DNA: TGCAGCGTTGGAGGTGGGGAGCTGGCTGAAGCTTTCTTT. Variable domain in full (rest from reference TRBV29-1 and TRBJ1-1): SAVISQKPSRDICQRGTSLTIQCQVDSQVTMMFWYRQQPGQSLTLIATANQGSEATYESGFVIDKFPISRPNLTFSTLTVSNMSPEDSSIYLCSVGGGELAEAFFGQGTRLTVV.

This sequence joins TRBV4-1 and TRBJ2-7, with D unresolved. Germline V gene lookup returns CDR1 MGHRA and CDR2 YSYEKL. This CDR3 contains 12 residues. The V end lost 4 bases, the J end lost 6 bases, and 10 bases lay between the germline ends. In DNA, the CDR3 is TGCGCCAGCAGCCTTGACGGGCGCGAGCAGTACTTC. Translated: CASSLDGREQYF.

This clone came up once. V and J are TRBV27 and TRBJ2-1; 10 positions agree with TRBD2. The V segment lost 7 bases and the J segment 9 bases; nucleotides outside the gene matches: 15. The CDR3 sequence is 16 residues long. Germline loops: CDR1 MNHEY, CDR2 SMNVEV (reference sequence). CDR3 amino acids: CASTLHQLAGRSEQFF. In nucleotides, the CDR3 is TGTGCCAGCACCTTACACCAACTAGCGGGACGGTCTGAGCAGTTCTTC.

This clone was counted once. The chain carries TRBV28 and TRBJ2-2; 9 bases agree with TRBD1. The CDR3 length is 14 residues. J gave up 1 base and V 8 bases, and 2 bases lay outside the gene matches. Germline V gene sequence: CDR1 MDHEN, CDR2 SYDVKM. The CDR3 reads CASQGQGNTGELFF. The CDR3 DNA reads as TGTGCCAGCCAGGGACAGGGGAACACCGGGGAGCTGTTTTTT.

In this sample, this clone turned up many times. This sequence joins TRBV13 and TRBJ2-2; a possible D gene is TRBD1 (7 bases). The germline CDR1 and CDR2 sequences are PRHDT and FYEKMQ (reference sequence). The CDR3 sequence is 14 residues long. Trimming pared 6 bases from V and 8 bases from J, leaving 16 bases between. DNA of the CDR3: TGTGCCAGCAGTTCAGGGGGGTTATCTGGGGAGCTGTTTTTT. Translating gives CASSSGGLSGELFF.

This chain joins TRBV29-1 and TRBJ1-1; perhaps TRBD1 as D (5 bases). This CDR3 has 13 amino acids. Trimming shortened V by 7 bases and J by 6 bases, and 18 bases separated the two germline ends. Per the germline V gene, CDR1 is SQVTM and CDR2 is ANQGSEA. CDR3 bases: TGCAGCGCCCGCAGGGTTTTCGCCCCTGAAGCTTTCTTT. It yields the protein CSARRVFAPEAFF. The full variable domain, rest sourced from reference TRBV29-1 and TRBJ1-1, is SAVISQKPSRDICQRGTSLTIQCQVDSQVTMMFWYRQQPGQSLTLIATANQGSEATYESGFVIDKFPISRPNLTFSTLTVSNMSPEDSSIYLCSARRVFAPEAFFGQGTRLTVV.